Listed below are T cell receptor beta chains from one sample, sequenced in a study of T cells in localized non-small cell lung cancer. Sequenced by immunoSEQ multiplex PCR; TCRdb stores in-frame clones only, minus some. The data contain about 26,000 clones, 82% of them singletons. Sample: peripheral blood, taken before any cancer treatment. The receptors were sampled from a woman aged 40 to 75 with stage I lung adenocarcinoma. CDR3s include the opening cysteine and the closing phenylalanine or tryptophan. D genes are given only for firm matches.

v_gene	j_gene	d_gene	CDR3aa
TRBV5-1	TRBJ2-7	NA	CASSLLEGGNEQYF
TRBV6-1	TRBJ2-3	NA	CASTARGGGSDTQYF
TRBV7-2	TRBJ2-5	NA	CASSQAARGEETQYF
TRBV29-1	TRBJ2-3	TRBD1	CSVKGAGETDTQYF
TRBV5-5	TRBJ2-7	TRBD2	CASSLGPSGGSYEQYF
TRBV6-1	TRBJ1-4	NA	CASSEIATNEKLFF
TRBV6-4	TRBJ2-1	TRBD2	CASSPDLAGGRNEQFF
TRBV25-1	TRBJ2-7	NA	CASSGRDEQYF
TRBV7-9	TRBJ2-3	TRBD2	CASSLGVGGLAGSTDTQYF
TRBV5-6	TRBJ2-1	NA	CASSFNGGYNEQFF
TRBV5-1	TRBJ1-1	NA	CASLGGEMNTEAFF
TRBV7-3	TRBJ1-1	NA	CASSLNPGFLTEAFF
TRBV4-3	TRBJ2-2	TRBD2	CASSQRSGGAAGELFF
TRBV5-6	TRBJ1-3	NA	CASSLRAFAAVSGNTIYF
TRBV28	TRBJ2-7	TRBD1	CASTLGSGDRQYF
TRBV7-2	TRBJ2-1	NA	CASSLGSRGAYNEQFF
TRBV5-8	TRBJ1-1	TRBD1	CASIHRGGAFF
TRBV6-5	TRBJ1-1	NA	CASGRRPEAFF
TRBV7-9	TRBJ2-7	NA	CASSLGNEQYF
TRBV7-9	TRBJ1-4	NA	CASSLGTSTNEKLFF
TRBV6-5	TRBJ1-1	NA	CAGTSPGNTEAFF
TRBV29-1	TRBJ2-3	TRBD2	CSVARGGVPSTDTQYF
TRBV19	TRBJ1-2	NA	CASRQTNYGYTF
TRBV6-5	TRBJ1-2	NA	CASSPGNPALYGYTF
TRBV6-5	TRBJ2-7	NA	CASSYKQGRYEQYF
TRBV6-4	TRBJ2-2	TRBD1	CASSFQGDTGELFF
TRBV29-1	TRBJ1-1	NA	CSATKTAMNTEAFF
TRBV13	TRBJ1-1	NA	CASSFWTSWSTEAFF
TRBV19	TRBJ1-5	NA	CASSIDVPRGNQPQHF
TRBV11-2	TRBJ1-3	NA	CASSPHLSGGSGNTIYF
TRBV5-6	TRBJ2-7	TRBD1	CASSLGWNRGTYEQYF
TRBV11-1	TRBJ1-1	NA	CASAPRQMNTEAFF
TRBV10-3	TRBJ1-1	TRBD1	CAISGPTGGRVIYAEAFF
TRBV11-3	TRBJ2-2	NA	CASSFPAGPGTGELFF
TRBV11-2	TRBJ2-1	NA	CASSLARKWDEQFF
TRBV29-1	TRBJ2-1	NA	CSVAFIPNNEQFF
TRBV19	TRBJ1-4	NA	CASSFNSIFNEKLFF
TRBV18	TRBJ2-1	NA	CASSPRPFDEQFF
TRBV11-2	TRBJ2-3	NA	CASSFSVFGTDTQYF